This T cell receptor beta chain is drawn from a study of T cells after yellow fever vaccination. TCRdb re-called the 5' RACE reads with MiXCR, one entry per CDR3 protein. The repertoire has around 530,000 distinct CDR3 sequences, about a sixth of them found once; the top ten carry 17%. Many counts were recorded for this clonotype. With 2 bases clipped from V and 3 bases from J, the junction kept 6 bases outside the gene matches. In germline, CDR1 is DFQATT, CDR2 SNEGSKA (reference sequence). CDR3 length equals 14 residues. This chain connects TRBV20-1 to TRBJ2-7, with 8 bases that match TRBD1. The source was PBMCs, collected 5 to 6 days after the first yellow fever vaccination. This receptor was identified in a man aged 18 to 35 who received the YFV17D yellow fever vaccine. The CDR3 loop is CSARPPDRDYEQYV. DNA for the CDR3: TGCAGTGCTAGACCACCGGACAGGGACTACGAGCAGTACGTC.